This T cell receptor (beta chain) is from a study of blood T cell repertoires in COVID-19. Sequencing used immunoSEQ multiplex PCR; TCRdb keeps in-frame clones, though not all of them. This sample carries around 220,000 clones, approximately 80% of them seen once, and the ten largest clones take 7.4%. The CDR3 sequence is 14 residues long. Germline loops: CDR1 SNHLY, CDR2 FYNNEI. V lost 7 bases, J lost 11 bases, and 15 bases stayed unmatched. The source material was PBMCs or T cells enriched from blood (not recorded which). The TCR was taken from a woman between 35 and 50 years old with acute COVID-19. The chain recombines TRBV2 with TRBJ1-1; 8 bases are a match to TRBD1. The CDR3 here is CASNLGQGAGWAFF. For the CDR3, the DNA is TGTGCCAGCAATTTAGGACAGGGTGCGGGATGGGCTTTCTTT.